This TCR beta chain derives from a study of cytomegalovirus exposure and HLA in healthy donors. The germline gives CDR1 LGHNA, CDR2 YNFKEQ. V lost 0 bases, J lost 4 bases, and 8 bases stayed unmatched. This CDR3 has 16 amino acids. Of note for this clone: Its antigen is undetermined.

Findings and limits, study-wide: The likely explanation for a cluster of highly shared sequence variants was sequencing artifact. Confirmation was obtained in vitro that a few CMV-associated chains are specific for CMV antigens. In a later analysis, HLA-C alleles had the fewest associated TCRs, DRB1 alleles the most.

The primer mix had 60 Vbeta and 13 Jbeta primers. TCRdb keeps only in-frame clones here, not all; method: immunoSEQ multiplex PCR. The sample records about 180,000 clones, about 81% being singletons. V gene TRBV4-2 combines with J gene TRBJ1-2, with TRBD1 matching 7 bases. Sequenced material: PBMCs. The TCR originated in a man aged 40-55 years in good health and CMV-seronegative. CDR3 residues: CASSQDLHRGVYGYTF. CDR3 sequence (DNA): TGTGCCAGCAGCCAAGATCTTCACAGGGGCGTCTATGGCTACACCTTC.